Listed below are T cell receptor beta chains from one sample, sequenced in a study of blood T cell repertoires in COVID-19. TCRdb's table, derived via immunoSEQ multiplex PCR, lists solely in-frame clones and lacks some. The sample comprises around 100,000 clones, more than 60% of which are singletons, and roughly 20% rests with the top ten. Material: peripheral blood. Receptor source: a man aged 70 or older with active or convalescent COVID-19. The CDR3 runs from the conserved cysteine through the conserved F or W. Each record gives: V gene, J gene, D gene, clone size, CDR3 protein, CDR3 DNA. The D gene is left open where the match is weak. The size field is filled for only some rows; it gives once, few, many or a size class.

TRBV30	TRBJ2-1	TRBD2	NA	CAWRPINSGRRYNEQFF	TGTGCCTGGAGACCTATAAACAGCGGGAGGAGGTACAATGAGCAGTTCTTC
TRBV7-2	TRBJ1-4	NA	NA	CASSLVRGTNEKLFF	TGTGCCAGCAGCTTAGTCAGGGGAACTAATGAAAAACTGTTTTTT
TRBV5-1	TRBJ1-1	NA	once	CASSLAGGGMNTEAFF	TGCGCCAGCAGCTTGGCGGGTGGGGGCATGAACACTGAAGCTTTCTTT
TRBV5-1	TRBJ2-1	TRBD2	NA	CASSPEGLAGAEQFF	TGCGCCAGCAGCCCGGAGGGACTAGCGGGTGCGGAGCAGTTCTTC
TRBV7-9	TRBJ1-2	TRBD1	few	CASGQGYGYTF	TGTGCCAGTGGACAGGGTTATGGCTACACCTTC
TRBV5-4	TRBJ1-2	TRBD1	few	CASSSKGQAYGYTF	TGTGCCAGCAGCTCTAAGGGACAGGCCTATGGCTACACCTTC
TRBV5-8	TRBJ2-7	TRBD1	many	CASSLGGQGRTQQYF	TGTGCCAGCAGCTTGGGGGGACAGGGGAGAACTCAGCAGTACTTC
TRBV29-1	TRBJ2-1	TRBD2	few	CSVRLAYEQFF	TGCAGCGTCCGACTAGCTTATGAGCAGTTCTTC
TRBV12-3/TRBV12-4	TRBJ1-3	NA	NA	CASSFTEGNTIYF	TGTGCCAGCAGTTTTACAGAAGGAAACACCATATATTTT
TRBV19	TRBJ1-5	NA	NA	CASSIDLGVPNQPQHF	TGTGCCAGTAGTATAGATTTAGGAGTCCCCAATCAGCCCCAGCATTTT
TRBV18	TRBJ1-1	TRBD1	NA	CASSRDRGNTEAFF	TGTGCCAGCTCAAGAGACAGGGGCAACACTGAAGCTTTCTTT
TRBV18	TRBJ2-2	TRBD1	few	CASSLQGSTGELFF	TGTGCCAGCTCTCTACAGGGGTCCACCGGGGAGCTGTTTTTT
TRBV5-1	TRBJ1-6	NA	NA	CASSLGGAYNSPLHF	TGCGCCAGCAGCTTGGGTGGAGCCTATAATTCACCCCTCCACTTT
TRBV18	TRBJ2-2	NA	NA	CASSLSGGWELFF	TGTGCCAGCTCACTCTCAGGAGGATGGGAGCTGTTTTTT
TRBV24-1	TRBJ2-3	TRBD2	NA	CATSDPTRGSTDTQYF	TGTGCCACCAGTGATCCAACGCGGGGGAGCACAGATACGCAGTATTTT
TRBV2	TRBJ1-5	NA	NA	CASSERGVSDQPQHF	TGTGCCAGCAGTGAAAGGGGTGTTAGTGATCAGCCCCAGCATTTT
TRBV6-5	TRBJ1-1	NA	NA	CASSPTYNTEAFF	TGTGCCAGCAGTCCAACATACAACACTGAAGCTTTCTTT
TRBV10-3	TRBJ2-2	NA	NA	CAISVTRGSNTGELFF	TGTGCCATCAGTGTAACAAGGGGATCGAACACCGGGGAGCTGTTTTTT
TRBV24-1	TRBJ2-5	NA	few	CATSDPGTNQETQYF	TGTGCCACCAGTGACCCCGGGACAAACCAAGAGACCCAGTACTTC
TRBV6-1	TRBJ2-3	TRBD2	NA	CASIPRGGGDTQYF	TGTGCCAGCATCCCGCGGGGGGGTGGGGATACGCAGTATTTT
TRBV5-4	TRBJ2-3	TRBD1	NA	CASSPQPDRGWTDTQYF	TGTGCCAGCAGCCCACAGCCGGACAGGGGCTGGACAGATACGCAGTATTTT
TRBV28	TRBJ1-4	TRBD1	NA	CASTKGGRNEKLFF	TGTGCCAGCACCAAAGGGGGCCGTAATGAAAAACTGTTTTTT
TRBV12-3/TRBV12-4	TRBJ2-7	NA	NA	CASSLSGYEQYF	TGTGCCAGCAGTTTATCCGGGTACGAGCAGTACTTC
TRBV7-9	TRBJ2-7	TRBD1	NA	CASSLADRAYEQYF	TGTGCCAGCAGCTTAGCAGACAGGGCCTACGAGCAGTACTTC
TRBV13	TRBJ1-6	NA	NA	CASSFREGGSPLHF	TGTGCCAGCAGCTTCCGGGAGGGCGGTTCACCCCTCCACTTT
TRBV18	TRBJ2-3	NA	NA	CASSPEIPGGDTQYF	TGTGCCAGCTCACCGGAGATCCCAGGGGGGGATACGCAGTATTTT
TRBV5-1	TRBJ1-5	NA	NA	CASSPDGVRNQPQHF	TGCGCCAGCAGCCCGGACGGGGTTCGGAATCAGCCCCAGCATTTT
TRBV14	TRBJ1-1	NA	NA	CASSLTQGTEAFF	TGTGCCAGCAGCCTGACTCAGGGGACTGAAGCTTTCTTT
TRBV5-8	TRBJ2-3	TRBD1	once	CASSLRGQGYTDTQYF	TGTGCCAGCAGCTTGAGGGGACAGGGCTACACAGATACGCAGTATTTT
TRBV5-1	TRBJ2-4	TRBD2	NA	CASSLEAGIQYF	TGCGCCAGCAGCTTGGAAGCGGGGATTCAGTACTTC
TRBV18	TRBJ2-3	TRBD2	NA	CASSPVRPGLVADTQYF	TGTGCCAGCTCACCTGTTAGGCCGGGACTAGTGGCAGATACGCAGTATTTT
TRBV19	TRBJ1-5	NA	NA	CASSWTNQPQHF	TGTGCCAGTAGTTGGACAAATCAGCCCCAGCATTTT
TRBV2	TRBJ1-6	NA	NA	CASSERVGSRSPGSYNSPLHF	TGTGCCAGCAGTGAAAGGGTCGGGAGTCGATCCCCTGGCTCCTATAATTCACCCCTCCACTTT
TRBV19	TRBJ2-3	NA	NA	CASSGVGAEGSDTQYF	TGTGCCAGTAGTGGGGTAGGGGCGGAGGGTTCGGATACGCAGTATTTT
TRBV21-1	TRBJ1-2	NA	NA	CASTSGKSFYGYTF	TGTGCCAGCACCAGTGGTAAATCCTTCTATGGCTACACCTTC
TRBV12-5	TRBJ2-7	NA	NA	CASGPGSYEQYF	TGTGCTAGTGGTCCGGGCTCCTACGAGCAGTACTTC
TRBV28	TRBJ1-1	NA	few	CASSAPSGLGRTEAFF	TGTGCCAGCAGCGCTCCTTCAGGGCTCGGGAGGACTGAAGCTTTCTTT
TRBV28	TRBJ2-2	TRBD2	NA	CASSSPRRGRVTGELFF	TGTGCCAGCAGTTCCCCCCGACGGGGGAGGGTAACCGGGGAGCTGTTTTTT
TRBV6-5	TRBJ2-7	NA	NA	CASGLPSYEQYF	TGTGCCAGCGGGCTACCGTCCTACGAGCAGTACTTC
TRBV18	TRBJ1-6	NA	NA	CASSSTAFSPLHF	TGTGCCAGCTCATCGACAGCGTTTTCACCCCTCCACTTT
TRBV28	TRBJ1-2	NA	NA	CASSLGGGGRNGYTF	TGTGCCAGCAGTTTGGGAGGCGGGGGGCGGAATGGCTACACCTTC
TRBV18	TRBJ1-4	NA	NA	CASSRLQGRGNEKLFF	TGTGCCAGCTCACGGCTCCAGGGACGGGGGAATGAAAAACTGTTTTTT
TRBV5-5	TRBJ2-7	NA	NA	CASSLTASYEQYF	TGTGCCAGCAGCTTGACAGCCTCCTACGAGCAGTACTTC
TRBV30	TRBJ1-4	TRBD1	NA	CAWTTGGYEKLFF	TGTGCCTGGACTACAGGGGGGTATGAAAAACTGTTTTTT
TRBV7-3	TRBJ2-3	TRBD2	NA	CASSTGLAGTDTQYF	TGTGCCAGCAGCACAGGACTAGCGGGTACAGATACGCAGTATTTT
TRBV20-1	TRBJ1-2	TRBD1	NA	CSASTGGYGYTF	TGCAGTGCTAGTACAGGGGGCTATGGCTACACCTTC
TRBV5-5	TRBJ1-1	NA	NA	CASSVNRNTEAFF	TGTGCCAGCAGCGTTAACAGGAACACTGAAGCTTTCTTT
TRBV28	TRBJ2-3	NA	NA	CASRVDFSTDTQYF	TGTGCCAGCAGGGTGGACTTTAGCACAGATACGCAGTATTTT
TRBV19	TRBJ1-2	TRBD1	NA	CASSISRTGGGYTF	TGTGCCAGTAGTATAAGCCGGACAGGGGGTGGCTACACCTTC
TRBV9	TRBJ2-3	TRBD2	once	CASSPSGAGGRGGTDTQYF	TGTGCCAGCAGCCCTTCCGGCGCGGGAGGGAGGGGAGGCACAGATACGCAGTATTTT
TRBV12-3/TRBV12-4	TRBJ2-4	NA	NA	CASSSGAKNIQYF	TGTGCCAGCAGTTCAGGGGCCAAAAACATTCAGTACTTC
TRBV28	TRBJ1-2	NA	NA	CASSSSRQDGYTF	TGTGCCAGCAGTTCATCTAGACAGGACGGCTACACCTTC
TRBV15	TRBJ2-5	TRBD1	once	CATRLGQGQETQYF	TGTGCCACGCGCCTGGGACAGGGCCAAGAGACCCAGTACTTC
TRBV6-5	TRBJ1-5	TRBD1	NA	CASSYLTGGFQPQHF	TGTGCCAGCAGTTACTTGACAGGGGGCTTTCAGCCCCAGCATTTT
TRBV5-1	TRBJ2-1	NA	NA	CASSSRRGLAYEQFF	TGCGCCAGCAGCTCGAGAAGGGGCTTAGCTTACGAGCAGTTCTTC